This record covers a single T cell receptor beta chain. Its antigen remains unidentified. No per-base quality is available; no much larger clone lies one base away. These data originate in a study of technical replicates of blood from a handful of donors (dated by TCRdb to about 2017). The library came from the immunoSEQ multiplex PCR assay. TCRdb stores this immuneACCESS table with in-frame sequences only. Part of the clones is absent; in the studies checked, under half of the shortfall reflects unresolved V genes, and no reason is known for the rest. In this sample the table shows more than 65,000 clones, 95% to 98% of which occur a single time. The top ten hold around 0.28% of the sample. This receptor was identified in a human donor in good health. Sequenced input: T cells isolated from PBMCs.

The CDR3 is CASSLAQGPNTIYF. At the DNA level, the sequence is TGCGCCAGCAGCTTGGCCCAGGGGCCCAACACCATATATTTT. The V and J segments used are TRBV5-1 and TRBJ1-3, with a tentative D gene TRBD1 over 6 matching bases. At the junction V is shortened by 0 bases and J by 7 bases, with 11 bases in between. The germline V gene gives CDR1 as SGHRS and CDR2 as YFSETQ. Inclusive of the bounding cysteine and phenylalanine, the CDR3 is 14 residues long. Only the CDR3 portion is preserved as DNA: 42 bases, with reading frame beginning at the first base. Reference TRBV5-1 and TRBJ1-3 genes cover what lies past the CDR3, so the full variable domain is KAGVTQTPRYLIKTRGQQVTLSCSPISGHRSVSWYQQTPGQGLQFLFEYFSETQRNKGNFPGRFSGRQFSNSRSEMNVSTLELGDSALYLCASSLAQGPNTIYFGEGSWLTVV.